What follows are 11 T cell receptor beta chains derived from one specimen sequenced in a study of cytomegalovirus exposure and HLA in healthy donors. TCRdb's table, derived via immunoSEQ multiplex PCR, lists solely in-frame clones and lacks some. This table holds roughly 120,000 clones, approximately 88% found once. Sequenced input: PBMCs. The receptors shown here come from a man aged 18 to 29 in good health and CMV-seronegative.

This sequence joins TRBV5-1 and TRBJ1-5; D might be TRBD1 (5 bases). The CDR3 extends over 16 amino acids. CDR1 and CDR2 (germline): SGHRS, YFSETQ. The ends were cut back, 4 bases at V and 5 bases at J, with 19 bases in the middle. In nucleotides, the CDR3 is TGCGCCAGCAGCCCCCTCGGGGGAAAAAGTGATCAGCCCCAGCATTTT. Its translation is CASSPLGGKSDQPQHF.

This clone was observed a single time. The chain recombines TRBV6-1 with TRBJ1-2, with D perhaps TRBD1 (6 bases). V was trimmed by 6 bases and J by 6 bases, leaving 8 bases between them. The CDR3 runs to 11 residues. Looked up from germline, CDR1 is MNHNS and CDR2 is SASEGT. The CDR3 loop reads CASSTGNGYTF. The CDR3 nucleotides read TGTGCCAGCAGCACAGGGAATGGCTACACCTTC.

The V call is TRBV7-2, the J call TRBJ2-7; TRBD2 matches at 8 bases. The CDR3 is 14 residues long. Trimming cost V 2 bases and J 6 bases; bases outside gene matches: 6. Germline-derived CDR1 and CDR2 are SGHTA and FQGNSA. The CDR3 loop reads CASSLSGLASEQYF. The CDR3 DNA is TGTGCCAGCAGCTTAAGTGGACTAGCATCCGAGCAGTACTTC.

The gene calls are TRBV29-1 and TRBJ2-1; tentative D call: TRBD2 (6 bases). The V end lost 7 bases, the J end lost 7 bases, and 14 bases lay between the germline ends. There are 12 residues in the CDR3. Germline assignment: CDR1 SQVTM and CDR2 ANQGSEA. The CDR3 bases are TGCAGCGACGGGGGACTGGGGAATGAGCAGTTCTTC. Translating it yields CSDGGLGNEQFF.

The J gene is TRBJ1-5, the V gene TRBV7-8, with TRBD1 matching 10 bases. This CDR3 spans 17 amino acids. Germline V lookup: CDR1 SGHVS, CDR2 FQNEAQ. Losses at the gene ends were 0 bases for V and 4 bases for J; bases not matched to a gene: 6. CDR3 sequence reads: CASSLAPGQGLNQPQHF. DNA for the CDR3: TGTGCCAGCAGCTTAGCACCGGGACAGGGGTTGAATCAGCCCCAGCATTTT.

The genes are TRBV28 and TRBJ2-1; 12 bases are a match to TRBD2. This CDR3 is built from 19 residues. V trimming: 1 base; J trimming: 0 bases; junction bases outside the gene matches: 7. Germline V CDR1 and CDR2: MDHEN, SYDVKM. The CDR3 DNA follows: TGTGCCAGCAGTTTATATGGGACTAGCGGGTCCGTCTCCTACAATGAGCAGTTCTTC. Encoded protein: CASSLYGTSGSVSYNEQFF.

This clone was seen a handful of times. The rearrangement joins TRBV19 to TRBJ1-5; D is undetermined. This CDR3 has 13 amino acids. Trimming pared 3 bases from V and 7 bases from J, leaving 10 bases between. Germline loops: CDR1 LNHDA, CDR2 SQIVND (reference sequence). Written as DNA, the CDR3 is TGTGCCAGTAGTATTGGTCCGAGCCAGCCCCAGCATTTT. This encodes CASSIGPSQPQHF.

V and J are TRBV27 and TRBJ2-3; D is uncertain. In germline, CDR1 is MNHEY, CDR2 SMNVEV (reference sequence). The V end lost 6 bases, the J end lost 2 bases, and 15 bases lay between the germline ends. The CDR3 has 15 residues. CDR3 sequence: CASSLTRLDTDTQYF. The CDR3 nucleotides are TGTGCCAGCAGCCTGACTCGCCTCGACACAGATACGCAGTATTTT.

This sequence joins TRBV11-3 and TRBJ2-5; perhaps TRBD2 as D (5 bases). This CDR3 has 14 amino acids. V was clipped by 3 bases and J by 5 bases, with 13 bases between them. Germline CDR1 SGHNT, CDR2 YENEEA. The CDR3 nucleotides read TGTGCCAGCAGCTTCATGTCAACGGGGGAGACCCAGTACTTC. This gives the protein CASSFMSTGETQYF.

The V gene is TRBV11-3, the J gene TRBJ2-7, with 13 bases aligning to TRBD2. Germline V gene sequence: CDR1 SGHNT, CDR2 YENEEA. There are 15 residues in the CDR3. V was pared by 5 bases and J by 6 bases, with 7 bases of the junction left unmatched. The CDR3 sequence: CASSPGLAGVGEQYF. The CDR3 bases are TGTGCCAGCAGCCCTGGACTAGCGGGAGTTGGCGAGCAGTACTTC.

V is TRBV19 and J is TRBJ2-7; 9 nucleotides match TRBD1. The junction had 10 bases not matched to a gene; V was cut back by 1 base and J by 3 bases. CDR3 length: 17 amino acids. Germline-derived CDR1 and CDR2 are LNHDA and SQIVND (reference sequence). This CDR3 reads CASSIAATGTGLYEQYF. CDR3 coding DNA: TGTGCCAGTAGTATAGCTGCTACCGGGACAGGGCTCTACGAGCAGTACTTC.